This TCR beta chain was found in a study of blood T cell repertoires in COVID-19. Background on the study: Acute and convalescent COVID-19 samples came from the United States, Italy and Spain. From T cells, B-cell-depleted T cells, or PBMCs came the material, which was cDNA or gDNA.

Trimming cost V 3 bases and J 2 bases, with 14 bases left between them. Germline values: CDR1 LNHDA, CDR2 SQIVND (reference sequence). CDR3 length: 15 amino acids. This clone was seen more than once but under ten times. Method: immunoSEQ multiplex PCR; TCRdb's copy keeps in-frame clones and lacks some. The repertoire holds more than 200,000 clones, 85% to 90% seen once, with over 4% in the top ten. The sample comprised PBMCs or T cells enriched from blood (not recorded which). This clonotype was sampled from a woman in her twenties or thirties who had recovered from COVID-19. This chain uses TRBV19 with TRBJ2-7, with TRBD1 as a possible D gene (6 bases). In DNA, the CDR3 is TGTGCCAGTAGTATCCAGGGGAGAGTAGCCTACGAGCAGTACTTC. Its translation is CASSIQGRVAYEQYF.